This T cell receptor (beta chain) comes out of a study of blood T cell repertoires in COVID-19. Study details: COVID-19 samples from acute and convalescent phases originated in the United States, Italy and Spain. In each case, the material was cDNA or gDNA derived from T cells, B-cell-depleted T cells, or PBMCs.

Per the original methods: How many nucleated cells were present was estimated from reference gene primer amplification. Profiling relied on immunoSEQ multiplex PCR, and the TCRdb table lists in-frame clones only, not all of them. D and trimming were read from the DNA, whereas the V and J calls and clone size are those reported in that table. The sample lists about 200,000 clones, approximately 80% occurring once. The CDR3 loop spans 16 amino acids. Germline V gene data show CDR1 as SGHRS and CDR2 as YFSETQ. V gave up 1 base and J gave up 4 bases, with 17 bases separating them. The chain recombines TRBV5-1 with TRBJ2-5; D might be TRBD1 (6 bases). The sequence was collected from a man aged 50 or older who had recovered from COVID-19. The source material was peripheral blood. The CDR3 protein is CASSLFQGSRGETQYF. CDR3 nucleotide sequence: TGCGCCAGCAGCTTGTTTCAGGGGTCAAGGGGAGAGACCCAGTACTTC.